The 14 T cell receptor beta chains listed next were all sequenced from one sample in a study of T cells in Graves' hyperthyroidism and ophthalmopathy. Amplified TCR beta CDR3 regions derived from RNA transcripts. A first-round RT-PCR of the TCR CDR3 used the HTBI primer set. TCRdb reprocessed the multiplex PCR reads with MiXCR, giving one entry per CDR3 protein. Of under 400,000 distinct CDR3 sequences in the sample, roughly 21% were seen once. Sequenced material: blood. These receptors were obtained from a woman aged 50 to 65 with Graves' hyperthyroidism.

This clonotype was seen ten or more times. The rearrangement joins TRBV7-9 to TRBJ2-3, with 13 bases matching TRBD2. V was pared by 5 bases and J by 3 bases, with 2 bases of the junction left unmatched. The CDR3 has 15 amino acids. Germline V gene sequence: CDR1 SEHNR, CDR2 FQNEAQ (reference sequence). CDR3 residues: CASSGTSGTTDTQYF. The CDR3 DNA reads TGTGCCAGCAGCGGGACTAGCGGGACGACAGATACGCAGTATTTT.

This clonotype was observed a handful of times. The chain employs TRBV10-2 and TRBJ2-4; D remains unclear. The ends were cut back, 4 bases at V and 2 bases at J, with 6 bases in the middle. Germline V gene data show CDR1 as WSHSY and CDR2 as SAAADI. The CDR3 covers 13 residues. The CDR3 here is CASSGSPKNIQYF. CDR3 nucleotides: TGCGCCAGCAGTGGGAGTCCCAAAAACATTCAGTACTTC.

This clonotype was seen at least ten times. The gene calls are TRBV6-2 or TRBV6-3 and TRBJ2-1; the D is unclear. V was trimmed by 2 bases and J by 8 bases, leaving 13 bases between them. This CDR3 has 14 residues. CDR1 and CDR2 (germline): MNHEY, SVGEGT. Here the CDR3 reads CASSYLLGPHEQFF. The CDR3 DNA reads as TGTGCCAGCAGTTACCTCCTAGGACCCCATGAGCAGTTCTTC.

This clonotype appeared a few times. DNA of the CDR3: TGCGCCAGCAGCCCGAGGACAGCAGAGCAGTTCTTC. Residues: CASSPRTAEQFF. The chain combines TRBV4-1 with TRBJ2-1; D may be TRBD1 (6 bases). The germline V gene encodes CDR1 MGHRA and CDR2 YSYEKL. This CDR3 spans 12 amino acids. V shed 4 bases and J shed 10 bases, with 11 bases lying between them.

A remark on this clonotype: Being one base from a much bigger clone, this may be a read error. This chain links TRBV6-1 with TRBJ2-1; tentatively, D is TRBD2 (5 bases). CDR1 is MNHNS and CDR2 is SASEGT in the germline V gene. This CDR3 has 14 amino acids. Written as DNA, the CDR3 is TGTGCCACCGGCGGGTCTAGCTCCTACAATGGGCAGTTCTTC. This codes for CATGGSSSYNGQFF.

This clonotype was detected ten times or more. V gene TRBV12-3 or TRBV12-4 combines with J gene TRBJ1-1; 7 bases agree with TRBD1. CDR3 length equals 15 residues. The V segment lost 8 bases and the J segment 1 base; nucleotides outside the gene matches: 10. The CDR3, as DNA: TGTGCCAGCTCTCACAGGGGACGGAAGAACACTGAAGCTTTCTTT. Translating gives CASSHRGRKNTEAFF.

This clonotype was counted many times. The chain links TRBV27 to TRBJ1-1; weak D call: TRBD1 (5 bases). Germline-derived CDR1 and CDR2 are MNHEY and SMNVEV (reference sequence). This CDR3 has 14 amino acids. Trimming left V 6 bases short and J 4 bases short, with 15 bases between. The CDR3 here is CASRTLRVRTEAFF. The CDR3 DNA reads TGTGCCAGCAGAACACTCAGGGTGCGCACTGAAGCTTTCTTT.

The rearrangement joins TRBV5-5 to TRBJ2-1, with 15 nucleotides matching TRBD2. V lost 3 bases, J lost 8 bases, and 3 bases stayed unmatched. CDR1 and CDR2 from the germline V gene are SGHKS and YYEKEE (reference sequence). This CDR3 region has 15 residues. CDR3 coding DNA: TGTGCCAGCAGCTCCGGGACTAGCGGGAGGTATGAGCAGTTCTTC. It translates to CASSSGTSGRYEQFF.

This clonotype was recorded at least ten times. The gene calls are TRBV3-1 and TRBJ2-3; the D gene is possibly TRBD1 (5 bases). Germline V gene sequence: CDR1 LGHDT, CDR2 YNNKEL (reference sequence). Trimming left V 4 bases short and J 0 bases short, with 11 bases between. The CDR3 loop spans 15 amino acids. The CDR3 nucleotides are TGTGCCAGCAGCCCACAGGAATGGAGCACAGATACGCAGTATTTT. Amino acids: CASSPQEWSTDTQYF.

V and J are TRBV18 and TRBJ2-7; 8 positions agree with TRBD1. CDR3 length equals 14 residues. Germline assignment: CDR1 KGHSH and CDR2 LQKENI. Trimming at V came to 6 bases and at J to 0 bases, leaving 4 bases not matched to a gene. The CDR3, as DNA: TGTGCCAGCTCCGGACAGGGTCACTCCTACGAGCAGTACTTC. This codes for CASSGQGHSYEQYF.

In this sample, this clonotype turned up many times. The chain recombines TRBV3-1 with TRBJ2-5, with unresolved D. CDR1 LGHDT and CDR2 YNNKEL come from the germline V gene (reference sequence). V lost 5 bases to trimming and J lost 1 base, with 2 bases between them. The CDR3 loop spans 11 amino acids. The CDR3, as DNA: TGTGCCAGCAGCGTCCAAGAGACCCAGTACTTC. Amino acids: CASSVQETQYF.

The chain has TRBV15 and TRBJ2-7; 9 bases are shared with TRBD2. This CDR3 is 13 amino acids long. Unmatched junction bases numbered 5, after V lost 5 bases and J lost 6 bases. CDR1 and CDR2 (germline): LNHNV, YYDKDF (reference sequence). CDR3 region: CATSRGLASEQYF. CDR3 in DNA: TGTGCCACCAGCCGGGGACTAGCTAGCGAGCAGTACTTC. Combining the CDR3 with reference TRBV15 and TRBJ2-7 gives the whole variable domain DAMVIQNPRYQVTQFGKPVTLSCSQTLNHNVMYWYQQKSSQAPKLLFHYYDKDFNNEADTPDNFQSRRPNTSFCFLDIRSPGLGDTAMYLCATSRGLASEQYFGPGTRLTVT.

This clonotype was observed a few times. The CDR3: CASSLRLAARKETQYF. Written as DNA, the CDR3 is TGTGCCAGCAGCTTAAGGCTAGCGGCCCGGAAAGAGACCCAGTACTTC. V usage is TRBV7-9 and J usage is TRBJ2-5, with 7 bases matching TRBD2. Germline values: CDR1 SEHNR, CDR2 FQNEAQ (reference sequence). There are 16 residues in the CDR3. Trimming cost V 2 bases and J 3 bases; bases outside gene matches: 9.

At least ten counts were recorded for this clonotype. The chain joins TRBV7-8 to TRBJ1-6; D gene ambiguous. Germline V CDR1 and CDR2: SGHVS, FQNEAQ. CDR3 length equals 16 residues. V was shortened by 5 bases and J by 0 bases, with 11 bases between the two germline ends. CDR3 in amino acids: CASSPSVNSYNSPLHF. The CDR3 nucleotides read TGTGCCAGCAGCCCGTCTGTTAACTCCTATAATTCACCCCTCCACTTT.